The 5 T cell receptor beta chains listed next were all sequenced from one sample in a study of regulatory dendritic cells for organ transplantation. Libraries were prepared by immunoSEQ multiplex PCR; TCRdb keeps only in-frame clonotypes and omits some of them. The sample lists under 35,000 clones; 82% were seen once. Sequenced material: naive CD8+ T cells from blood. Subset here: CD45RA+ naive T cells. The receptors originated from a human donor in good health.

V is TRBV14 and J is TRBJ2-1; 9 nucleotides match TRBD1. CDR1 and CDR2 from the germline V gene are SGHDN and FVKESK. V lost 6 bases to trimming and J lost 5 bases; unmatched junction nucleotides: 8. CDR3 length: 15 amino acids. Here the CDR3 reads CASRGDRDSHNEQFF. CDR3 nucleotide sequence: TGTGCCAGCAGAGGGGACAGGGATTCCCACAATGAGCAGTTCTTC.

The chain combines TRBV7-2 with TRBJ2-2; TRBD1 matches 12 bases. The CDR3 covers 17 residues. Trimming cost V 7 bases and J 7 bases; bases outside gene matches: 13. From germline, CDR1 is SGHTA and CDR2 FQGNSA. CDR3 sequence: CASIDNRDRGPGGELFF. The CDR3 DNA is TGTGCCAGCATCGACAACCGGGACAGGGGGCCGGGCGGGGAGCTGTTTTTT.

This chain joins TRBV4-3 and TRBJ1-1; weak D call: TRBD1 (5 bases). From germline, CDR1 is LGHNA and CDR2 YSLEER. This CDR3 region has 15 residues. V gave up 1 base and J gave up 0 bases, with 9 bases separating them. The CDR3 spells CASSQGGGLNTEAFF. For the CDR3, the DNA is TGCGCCAGCAGCCAAGGCGGGGGTCTGAACACTGAAGCTTTCTTT.

This clone showed up just once. The chain couples TRBV29-1 to TRBJ1-1; maybe TRBD1 (5 bases). The length of the CDR3 is 15 residues. V was cut by 5 bases and J by 6 bases, with 22 bases left in between. Germline V CDR1 and CDR2: SQVTM, ANQGSEA. The chain's CDR3 is CSVLGSLGARAEAFF. DNA of the CDR3: TGCAGCGTTTTGGGCAGCCTAGGGGCTCGTGCTGAAGCTTTCTTT.

The chain carries TRBV11-2 and TRBJ2-3, with 13 bases aligning to TRBD2. Germline V gives CDR1 SGHAT, CDR2 FQNNGV. With 1 base clipped from V and 0 bases from J, the junction kept 7 bases outside the gene matches. The CDR3 sequence is 19 residues long. The CDR3 region is CASSLAGTSGAQSTDTQYF. The CDR3 bases are TGTGCCAGCAGCTTAGCGGGGACTAGCGGGGCCCAAAGCACAGATACGCAGTATTTT.